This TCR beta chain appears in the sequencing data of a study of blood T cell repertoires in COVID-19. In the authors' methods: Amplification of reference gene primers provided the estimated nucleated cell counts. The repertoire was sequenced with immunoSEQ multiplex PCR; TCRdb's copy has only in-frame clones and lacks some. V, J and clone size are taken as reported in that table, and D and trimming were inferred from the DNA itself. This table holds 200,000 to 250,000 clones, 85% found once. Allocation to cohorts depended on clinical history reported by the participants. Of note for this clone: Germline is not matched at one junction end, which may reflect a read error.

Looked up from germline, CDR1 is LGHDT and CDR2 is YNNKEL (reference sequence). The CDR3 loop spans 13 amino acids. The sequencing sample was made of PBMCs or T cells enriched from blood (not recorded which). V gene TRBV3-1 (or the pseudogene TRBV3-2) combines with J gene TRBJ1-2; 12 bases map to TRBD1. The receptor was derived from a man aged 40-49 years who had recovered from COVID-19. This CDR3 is CASSLTGTGGCTF. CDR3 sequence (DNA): TGTGCCAGCAGCCTTACCGGGACAGGGGGCTGCACCTTC.